This TCR beta chain was documented in a study of cytomegalovirus exposure and HLA in healthy donors. Findings of the study overall: The study found most TCR sequences rare, yet found some public TCRs in many donors. Among the CMV-associated chains, a few were confirmed in vitro as specific for CMV antigens. Among the most significant clusters, several appeared linked to common viral pathogens in a later analysis.

PCR amplification relied on 60 Vbeta primers (plus 13 Jbeta primers). Sequenced by immunoSEQ multiplex PCR; TCRdb stores in-frame clones only, minus some. The sample lists some 200,000 clones, approximately 80% occurring once. The CDR3 runs 12 residues. With V trimmed by 4 bases and J by 8 bases, 4 bases remained unmatched. From germline, CDR1 is SGHTA and CDR2 FQGNSA. It was healthy bone marrow donors who served as donors. Comment on this clone: Its specificity is not known.

J is TRBJ1-1 and V is TRBV7-2; 7 nucleotides line up with TRBD1. The specimen was PBMCs. This sequence was found in a boy between 2 and 10 years old in good health and CMV-seronegative. CDR3 DNA sequence: TGTGCCAGCAGCTGGGGACAGTTCGAAGCTTTCTTT. Its protein product is CASSWGQFEAFF.